The 22 T cell receptor beta chains given below trace back to one sample, sequenced in a study of response to subunit inactivated influenza vaccine. One entry per CDR3 protein results from TCRdb running MiXCR on the RT-PCR reads. The table shows about 310,000 distinct CDR3 sequences, with roughly a fifth occurring only once. Sequenced material: PBMCs from blood, taken less than 22 months after vaccination. All receptors come from a man between 50 and 69 years old who received an inactivated influenza vaccine.

The chain carries TRBV6-5 and TRBJ2-2; D ambiguous. Germline CDR1 is MNHEY and CDR2 is SVGAGI. V lost 0 bases and J lost 2, with 10 bases in between. This CDR3 spans 16 amino acids. The CDR3 DNA reads TGTGCCAGCAGTTACTCGATCAGCAGAAACACCGGGGAGCTGTTTTTT. It specifies CASSYSISRNTGELFF.

This CDR3 is CSNGGKLNEQFF. Written as DNA, the CDR3 is TGCAGCAATGGAGGTAAATTAAATGAGCAGTTCTTC. The chain couples TRBV20-1 to TRBJ2-1; a weak D match, TRBD2 (5 bases). Germline CDR1 reads DFQATT; CDR2 reads SNEGSKA (reference sequence). This CDR3 comprises 12 residues.

This clonotype was seen more than once but under ten times. The gene calls are TRBV5-4 and TRBJ1-1; 10 bases map to TRBD1. The CDR3 length is 14 residues. Germline assignment: CDR1 SGHNT and CDR2 YYREEE (reference sequence). The trim removed 2 bases at V and 7 bases at J, leaving 5 bases unmatched. In nucleotides, the CDR3 is TGTGCCAGCAGCTTCGGGACAGGGGTGGTTGAAGCTTTCTTT. It is translated as CASSFGTGVVEAFF. Variable domain in full (rest from reference TRBV5-4 and TRBJ1-1): ETGVTQSPTHLIKTRGQQVTLRCSSQSGHNTVSWYQQALGQGPQFIFQYYREEENGRGNFPPRFSGLQFPNYSSELNVNALELDDSALYLCASSFGTGVVEAFFGQGTRLTVV.

This chain uses TRBV28 with TRBJ2-5; 11 nucleotides agree with TRBD2. The germline V gene encodes CDR1 MDHEN and CDR2 SYDVKM. This CDR3 comprises 16 residues. Trimming took 2 bases from V and 5 from J; bases not matched to a gene: 7. The CDR3 bases are TGTGCCAGCAGTTTAATCAGGCTAGCGGGAGGTGAGACCCAGTACTTC. Translated: CASSLIRLAGGETQYF.

The CDR3 here is CASSTYPGTGEYEQYF. CDR3 nucleotides: TGCGCCAGCAGTACCTATCCCGGGACAGGAGAGTACGAGCAGTACTTC. The chain joins TRBV5-1 to TRBJ2-7; 8 nucleotides line up with TRBD1. Germline CDR1 SGHRS, CDR2 YFSETQ. Trimming took 5 bases from V and 4 from J; bases not matched to a gene: 14. The CDR3 length is 16 residues. Combining the CDR3 with reference TRBV5-1 and TRBJ2-7 gives the whole variable domain KAGVTQTPRYLIKTRGQQVTLSCSPISGHRSVSWYQQTPGQGLQFLFEYFSETQRNKGNFPGRFSGRQFSNSRSEMNVSTLELGDSALYLCASSTYPGTGEYEQYFGPGTRLTVT.

This clonotype occurred a few times. CDR3 protein: CASSLWGLAGPTDTQYF. The DNA of the CDR3 is TGTGCCAGCAGTTTATGGGGACTAGCGGGACCCACAGATACGCAGTATTTT. The chain carries TRBV28 and TRBJ2-3; 13 bases are a match to TRBD2. CDR1 and CDR2 (germline): MDHEN, SYDVKM. V dropped 0 bases and J dropped 2; count of bases not matched to a gene: 2. This CDR3 contains 17 residues.

This clonotype has a count of ten or more. The chain uses TRBV5-6 and TRBJ1-2, with no clear D. V dropped 0 bases and J dropped 6 bases, with 9 bases sitting between them. Germline loops: CDR1 SGHDT, CDR2 YYEEEE. CDR3 length equals 13 residues. As DNA, the CDR3 is TGTGCCAGCAGCTTGGCCAACGGGGATGGCTACACCTTC. Amino acids: CASSLANGDGYTF.

Details on this clonotype: This may come from a read error, since a much larger clone is one base off. The chain is built from TRBV5-1 and TRBJ2-3, with D possibly TRBD1 on 5 matching bases. CDR1 is SGHRS, CDR2 YFSETQ, per germline. The V gene lost 0 bases and the J gene lost 3 bases, with 8 bases spanning the gap. The CDR3 is made up of 14 amino acids. In DNA form, the CDR3 reads TGCGCCAGCAGCTTGGGACAGAGGACAGATACGCAGTATTTT. Encoded protein: CASSLGQRTDTQYF.

The table lists this clonotype with a few counts. The chain recombines TRBV18 with TRBJ2-5; 9 nucleotides match TRBD2. CDR3 size: 16 residues. With 2 bases clipped from V and 3 bases from J, the junction kept 7 bases outside the gene matches. The germline gives CDR1 KGHSH, CDR2 LQKENI. CDR3 region: CASSPKLAGLKETQYF. In DNA, the CDR3 is TGTGCCAGCTCACCAAAACTAGCGGGCCTCAAAGAGACCCAGTACTTC.

The chain joins TRBV11-1 to TRBJ1-6; 8 bases line up with TRBD1. This CDR3 has 15 amino acids. V lost 1 base, J lost 11 bases, and 7 bases stayed unmatched. The germline CDR1 and CDR2 sequences are SGHAT and FQDESV (reference sequence). The CDR3 DNA is TGTGCCAGCAGCTTAGATGGTGGACAGGGCACACCCCTCCACTTT. It yields the protein CASSLDGGQGTPLHF. Filled out from reference TRBV11-1 and TRBJ1-6, the complete variable domain reads EAEVAQSPRYKITEKSQAVAFWCDPISGHATLYWYRQILGQGPELLVQFQDESVVDDSQLPKDRFSAERLKGVDSTLKIQPAELGDSAMYLCASSLDGGQGTPLHFGNGTRLTVT.

This clonotype occurred a few times. J is TRBJ2-7 and V is TRBV10-3; D possibly uses TRBD1 or TRBD2 (6 bases each). With 6 bases removed from V and 3 bases from J, the gap between germline ends came to 21 bases. There are 16 residues in the CDR3. CDR1 and CDR2 (germline): ENHRY, SYGVKD. Here the CDR3 DNA reads TGTGCCATCAGGGAGGGACATAGAGGCTACGGCTACGAGCAGTACTTC. Translated: CAIREGHRGYGYEQYF.

This clonotype has a handful of counts. This chain connects TRBV7-2 to TRBJ1-3; TRBD1 agrees at 10 bases. From germline, CDR1 is SGHTA and CDR2 FQGNSA. This CDR3 has 15 residues. Trimming cost V 4 bases and J 1 base; bases outside gene matches: 1. The CDR3 DNA follows: TGTGCCAGCAGCTGGGACAGGGGATCTGGAAACACCATATATTTT. It translates to CASSWDRGSGNTIYF.

The chain's CDR3 is CASSRTFKQGRDEKLFF. CDR3 nucleotides: TGTGCCAGCAGCCGAACATTTAAACAGGGGAGAGACGAAAAACTGTTTTTT. The chain uses TRBV11-2 and TRBJ1-4, with 7 positions matching TRBD1. The germline CDR1 and CDR2 sequences are SGHAT and FQNNGV. CDR3 length: 17 residues. Trimming took 5 bases from V and 8 from J; bases not matched to a gene: 17.

This clonotype was counted between two and nine times. This sequence joins TRBV29-1 and TRBJ1-2; D perhaps matches TRBD1 (5 bases). Germline V gene lookup returns CDR1 SQVTM and CDR2 ANQGSEA. The V gene lost 4 bases and the J gene lost 6 bases, with 12 bases spanning the gap. The CDR3 is 12 residues long. As DNA, the CDR3 is TGCAGCGTTGCAAGGGGCTCTAATGGCTACACCTTC. Translated, it gives CSVARGSNGYTF.

This clonotype was counted only a few times. This chain uses TRBV4-3 with TRBJ2-7; D gene unclear. The CDR3 is 15 residues long. Germline CDR1 LGHNA, CDR2 YSLEER. Trimming removed 1 base at V and 2 bases at J, with 12 bases between. CDR3: CASSQGWVGTYEQYF. The CDR3 coding sequence is TGCGCCAGCAGCCAAGGCTGGGTGGGGACCTACGAGCAGTACTTC.

The chain recombines TRBV4-1 with TRBJ1-2, with TRBD1 as a possible D gene (5 bases). Trimming removed 0 bases at V and 4 bases at J, with 9 bases between. CDR3 size: 14 residues. Germline CDR1 reads MGHRA; CDR2 reads YSYEKL. The CDR3 nucleotides are TGCGCCAGCAGCCAAGAGTACGGGGCCTATGGCTACACCTTC. It encodes CASSQEYGAYGYTF.

On this clonotype: The junction shows a germline mismatch at one end, possibly a read error. CDR3 bases: TGTGCTAGCAGCAGGGTTGGGGGATACCAAGAGACCCAGTACTTC. Translation gives CASSRVGGYQETQYF. This chain uses TRBV9 with TRBJ2-5, with D perhaps matching TRBD1 or TRBD2 (5 bases each). The CDR3 sequence is 15 residues long. CDR1 and CDR2 from the germline V gene are SGDLS and YYNGEE.

A note on this clonotype: This may be a read error, as it is one base from a much larger clone. The V gene is TRBV12-3 or TRBV12-4, the J gene TRBJ1-2; the match to TRBD1 covers 10 bases. The CDR3 is 15 amino acids. The CDR3 DNA is TGTGCCAGCAGTCCCTCGCCCGGGACAGGGGATGGCTACAGCTTC. It encodes CASSPSPGTGDGYSF.

J is TRBJ2-2 and V is TRBV27; D is perhaps TRBD1 (6 bases). CDR1 is MNHEY and CDR2 is SMNVEV in the germline V gene (reference sequence). The CDR3 runs 18 residues. V was clipped by 0 bases and J by 1 base, with 15 bases between them. The CDR3, as DNA: TGTGCCAGCAGTTTATCGTCAGGGGTCAGCCTGAACACCGGGGAGCTGTTTTTT. It is translated as CASSLSSGVSLNTGELFF.

A few counts support this clonotype. The chain is built from TRBV7-2 and TRBJ1-2; possibly TRBD1 for D (5 bases). From germline, CDR1 is SGHTA and CDR2 FQGNSA. V shed 0 bases and J shed 3 bases, with 11 bases lying between them. The CDR3 spans 15 residues. Here the CDR3 reads CASSLALWGDYGYTF. The CDR3, as DNA: TGTGCCAGCAGCTTAGCGCTGTGGGGGGACTATGGCTACACCTTC.

The rearrangement joins TRBV6-2 or TRBV6-3 to TRBJ2-1, with TRBD1 matching over 8 bases. The J segment lost 4 bases and the V segment lost 5 bases, leaving 7 bases of the junction unmatched. CDR3 length equals 15 residues. CDR1 MNHEY and CDR2 SVGEGT come from the germline V gene. The CDR3 DNA follows: TGTGCCAGCAGTAAATACAGGGGGATATACAATGAGCAGTTCTTC. It encodes CASSKYRGIYNEQFF.

This clonotype was seen only a few times. This chain joins TRBV3-1 and TRBJ2-1; D unresolved. V was pared by 4 bases and J by 0 bases, with 13 bases between. This CDR3 is 16 amino acids long. Germline loops: CDR1 LGHDT, CDR2 YNNKEL (reference sequence). Here the CDR3 DNA reads TGTGCCAGCAGCCCGTTCTTAAAGCGCTCCTACAATGAGCAGTTCTTC. This encodes CASSPFLKRSYNEQFF.